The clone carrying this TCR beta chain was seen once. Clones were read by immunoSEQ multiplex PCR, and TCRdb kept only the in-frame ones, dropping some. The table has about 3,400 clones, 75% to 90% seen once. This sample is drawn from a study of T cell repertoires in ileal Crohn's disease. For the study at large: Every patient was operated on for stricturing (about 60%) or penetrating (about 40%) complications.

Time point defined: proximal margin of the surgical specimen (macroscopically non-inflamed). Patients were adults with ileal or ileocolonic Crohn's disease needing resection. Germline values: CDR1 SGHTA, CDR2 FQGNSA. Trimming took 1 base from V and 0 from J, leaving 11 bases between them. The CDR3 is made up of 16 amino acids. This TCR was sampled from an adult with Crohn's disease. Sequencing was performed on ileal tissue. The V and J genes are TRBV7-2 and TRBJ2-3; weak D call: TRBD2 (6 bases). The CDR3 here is CASSLGNSGSTDTQYF. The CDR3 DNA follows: TGTGCCAGCAGCTTAGGTAATAGCGGTAGCACAGATACGCAGTATTTT.